These T cell receptor beta chains were read from a single sample in a study of CD8 T cells in Susac syndrome. MiXCR, applied by TCRdb to the immunoSEQ multiplex PCR reads, yields one record per CDR3 protein. The sample lists 45,000 to 60,000 distinct CDR3 sequences, roughly 93% occurring once. Sequenced sample: CD8+ T cells from PBMCs. The receptors shown here come from a human donor with multiple sclerosis. Both conserved end residues are part of each CDR3. The D gene is left open where the match is weak. The size of a clone is reported for some rows only, either as once, few or many, or as a class for expanded clones.

NA,TRBV2,TRBD1,TRBJ1-5,TGTGCCAGCAACTCGGGACAGGGTTCCCAGCCCCAGCATTTT,CASNSGQGSQPQHF
NA,TRBV29-1,NA,TRBJ1-2,TGCAGCGTTTCTCCGGGGCAGAACTATGGCTACACCTTC,CSVSPGQNYGYTF
NA,TRBV6-5,TRBD1,TRBJ1-1,TGTGCCAGCAGTTACGGGACAGAGGTCCCTGAAGCTTTCTTT,CASSYGTEVPEAFF
NA,TRBV12-3/TRBV12-4,NA,TRBJ2-1,TGTGCCAGCACGCCGGGGAGGACTAACAATGAGCAGTTCTTC,CASTPGRTNNEQFF
few,TRBV30,NA,TRBJ1-1,TGTGCCTGGAACGGTTACACTGAAGCTTTCTTT,CAWNGYTEAFF
NA,TRBV28,NA,TRBJ2-2,TGTGCCAGCGCGCTAGCGAACACCGGGGAGCTGTTTTTT,CASALANTGELFF
NA,TRBV14,NA,TRBJ1-5,TGTGCCAGCAGCCTCCGGGAAAAGGAGCCCCAGCATTTT,CASSLREKEPQHF
NA,TRBV5-1,NA,TRBJ2-7,TGCGCCAGCACCTCAGGATACAGCTCCTACGAGCAGTACTTC,CASTSGYSSYEQYF
NA,TRBV3-1,NA,TRBJ1-1,TGTGCCAGCAGCCAAGAAACGGGACGGATAAACACTGAAGCTTTCTTT,CASSQETGRINTEAFF
NA,TRBV27,NA,TRBJ1-4,TGTGCCAGCGGCCCCGGGGTAACGGGCGAAAAACTGTTTTTT,CASGPGVTGEKLFF
NA,TRBV3-1,NA,TRBJ2-7,TGTGCCAGCAGCCTCCGGTGGGGACAACTTTACGAGCAGTACTTC,CASSLRWGQLYEQYF
NA,TRBV30,NA,TRBJ1-2,TGTGCCTGGAGTGGGAGTTGGAGCGGTGGCTACACCTTC,CAWSGSWSGGYTF
NA,TRBV20-1,NA,TRBJ1-1,TGCGGAGGGCCGGGGACTTTGAACACTGAAGCTTTCTTT,CGGPGTLNTEAFF
NA,TRBV12-3/TRBV12-4,TRBD2,TRBJ2-1,TGTGCCAGCAGTGGACTAGTCCATGAGCAGTTCTTC,CASSGLVHEQFF
NA,TRBV3-1,NA,TRBJ2-1,TGTGCCAGCAGCCAAGATTGGCGAGGGGTGAGCTCCTACAATGAGCAGTTCTTC,CASSQDWRGVSSYNEQFF
NA,TRBV4-2,NA,TRBJ2-2,TGTGCCAGCAGCTCCGGGACCCGACGGACCGGGGAGCTGTTTTTT,CASSSGTRRTGELFF
NA,TRBV20-1,TRBD1,TRBJ2-1,TGCAGTGCTAAATATGGGACAGGGGACTACAATGAGCAGTTCTTC,CSAKYGTGDYNEQFF
NA,TRBV6-2/TRBV6-3,NA,TRBJ1-1,TGTGCCAGCAGTTATTTTTCCCGACAAACTGAAGCTTTCTTT,CASSYFSRQTEAFF
NA,TRBV13,NA,TRBJ1-6,TGTGCCAGCAGCTTATCGGCCTCACCCCTCCACTTT,CASSLSASPLHF
NA,TRBV19,NA,TRBJ1-5,TGTGCCAGTAGTCCAGGACAGCGCAATCAGCCCCAGCATTTT,CASSPGQRNQPQHF
NA,TRBV27,NA,TRBJ2-7,TGTGCCAGCAGTTTACCGGGGACTTTTTCCGAGCAGTACTTC,CASSLPGTFSEQYF
NA,TRBV29-1,NA,TRBJ2-2,TGCAGCGTTGTCAAGAACACCGGGGAGCTGTTTTTT,CSVVKNTGELFF
NA,TRBV28,TRBD2,TRBJ2-7,TGTGCCAGCAGTTTACCGGCGGGGGGCCACGAGCAGTACTTC,CASSLPAGGHEQYF
NA,TRBV24-1,TRBD1,TRBJ2-1,TGTGCCACCAGTGATACCATCGTAGGGACAGGGACTGATGAGCAGTTCTTC,CATSDTIVGTGTDEQFF
NA,TRBV12-3/TRBV12-4,NA,TRBJ1-5,TGTGCCAGCAGTTTTGGGAATCAGCCCCAGCATTTT,CASSFGNQPQHF